The 9 T cell receptor beta chains reported below all come from one sample, sequenced in a study of shared clonotypes between healthy human individuals. The assay was immunoSEQ multiplex PCR, and TCRdb's table has in-frame clones only and misses some. The data hold approximately 640,000 clones, with more than 70% observed a single time. Sequenced sample: memory CD4+ T cells sorted from blood. Sample subset: CD45RA-negative fraction. The receptors derive from a woman aged 25 to 39 in good health.

As regards this clone: Here the CDR3 omits its conserved ending phenylalanine or tryptophan, so a read error is the likely source. The limits of the CDR3 on the DNA are not certain, so only TCRdb's listed CDR3 is given. The chain carries TRBV28 and TRBJ1-4; the D segment call TRBD1 is taken from the table without a DNA check. The CDR3 numbers 11 amino acids, ends counted. The germline gives CDR1 MDHEN, CDR2 SYDVKM. CDR3 sequence reads: CASSIGQPHSL.

The CDR3 bases are TGTGCCAGCAGTGAGGAGGGACAGGGGCAAGTGGGCTACACCTTC. Translated, it gives CASSEEGQGQVGYTF. V gene TRBV2 combines with J gene TRBJ1-2, with TRBD1 matching 10 bases. Trimming took 3 bases from V and 8 from J; bases not matched to a gene: 9. The CDR3 contains 15 residues. Per the germline V gene, CDR1 is SNHLY and CDR2 is FYNNEI.

The rearrangement links TRBV7-2 to TRBJ2-1; the D is unclear. This CDR3 has 14 residues. V was cut by 4 bases and J by 4 bases, with 11 bases left in between. CDR1 SGHTA and CDR2 FQGNSA come from the germline V gene. For the CDR3, the DNA is TGTGCCAGCAGCTCAGACTGGGGATACAATGAGCAGTTCTTC. Its translation is CASSSDWGYNEQFF. Complete variable domain (other parts from reference TRBV7-2 and TRBJ2-1): GAGVSQSPSNKVTEKGKDVELRCDPISGHTALYWYRQSLGQGLEFLIYFQGNSAPDKSGLPSDRFSAERTGGSVSTLTIQRTQQEDSAVYLCASSSDWGYNEQFFGPGTRLTVL.

This chain joins TRBV18 and TRBJ2-3, with TRBD2 identical over 12 bases. The CDR3 covers 16 residues. The germline gives CDR1 KGHSH, CDR2 LQKENI. The V and J ends lost 3 bases and 4 bases, in that order; junction bases with no gene match: 5. CDR3 sequence reads: CASSPGLAGSADTQYF. The CDR3 DNA is TGTGCCAGCTCACCCGGACTAGCGGGATCCGCAGATACGCAGTATTTT.

The genes are TRBV28 and TRBJ1-5; 7 nucleotides line up with TRBD1. The CDR3 contains 13 residues. The V segment lost 11 bases and the J segment 4 bases; nucleotides outside the gene matches: 8. CDR1 is MDHEN, CDR2 SYDVKM, per germline. This chain's CDR3 is CASGGTRNQPQHF. Written as DNA, the CDR3 is TGTGCCTCAGGGGGTACAAGAAATCAGCCCCAGCATTTT.

This clone was seen a handful of times. This CDR3 is also generated by other DNA sequences in the sample. The V and J genes are TRBV10-1 and TRBJ2-7; the D gene is possibly TRBD2 (6 bases). Germline CDR1 WNHNN, CDR2 SYGVQD (reference sequence). V was clipped by 0 bases and J by 6 bases, with 9 bases between them. The CDR3 spans 13 residues. CDR3 loop: CASSESGGTEQYF. CDR3 nucleotides: TGCGCCAGCAGTGAGTCGGGAGGAACCGAGCAGTACTTC.

This chain links TRBV5-4 with TRBJ2-7, with TRBD2 identical over 10 bases. With V trimmed by 4 bases and J by 2 bases, 6 bases remained unmatched. The CDR3 is made up of 15 amino acids. Per germline, CDR1 SGHNT and CDR2 YYREEE (reference sequence). CDR3 sequence reads: CASSPGTSVTYEQYF. The DNA for the CDR3 is TGTGCCAGCAGCCCCGGGACTAGCGTTACCTACGAGCAGTACTTC.

The rearrangement links TRBV6-5 to TRBJ2-7; D may be TRBD1 or TRBD2 (5 bases each). In germline, CDR1 is MNHEY, CDR2 SVGAGI. The V gene lost 0 bases and the J gene lost 5 bases, with 11 bases spanning the gap. The CDR3 covers 14 residues. Here the CDR3 reads CASSYSGRRDEQYF. The CDR3 DNA reads as TGTGCCAGCAGTTACTCGGGACGGCGGGACGAGCAGTACTTC.

A note on this clone: Since a much larger clone is just one base distant, this may be a read error. The chain uses TRBV11-3 and TRBJ2-3, with D uncertain. Germline values: CDR1 SGHNT, CDR2 YENEEA. This CDR3 contains 13 residues. With 3 bases removed from V and 1 base from J, the gap between germline ends came to 5 bases. In DNA form, the CDR3 reads TGTGCCAGCAGCTTTAGGGGCACAGATACGCAGTATTTT. Translation gives CASSFRGTDTQYF. Combining the CDR3 with reference TRBV11-3 and TRBJ2-3 gives the whole variable domain EAGVVQSPRYKIIEKKQPVAFWCNPISGHNTLYWYLQNLGQGPELLIRYENEEAVDDSQLPKDRFSAERLKGVDSTLKIQPAELGDSAVYLCASSFRGTDTQYFGPGTRLTVL.